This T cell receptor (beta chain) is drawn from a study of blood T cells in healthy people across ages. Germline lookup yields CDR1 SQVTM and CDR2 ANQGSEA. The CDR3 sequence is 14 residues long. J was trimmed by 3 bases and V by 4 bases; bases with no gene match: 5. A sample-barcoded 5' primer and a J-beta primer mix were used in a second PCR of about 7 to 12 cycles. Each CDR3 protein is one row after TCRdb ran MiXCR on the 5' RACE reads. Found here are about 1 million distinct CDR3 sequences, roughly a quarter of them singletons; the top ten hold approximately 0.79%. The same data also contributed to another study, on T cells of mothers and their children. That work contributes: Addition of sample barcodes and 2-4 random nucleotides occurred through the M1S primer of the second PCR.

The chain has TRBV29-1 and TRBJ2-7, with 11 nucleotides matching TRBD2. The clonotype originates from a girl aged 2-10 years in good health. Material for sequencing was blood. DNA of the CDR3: TGCAGCGTTGTAGCGGGAGGGCGATTCTACGAGCAGTACTTC. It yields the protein CSVVAGGRFYEQYF.